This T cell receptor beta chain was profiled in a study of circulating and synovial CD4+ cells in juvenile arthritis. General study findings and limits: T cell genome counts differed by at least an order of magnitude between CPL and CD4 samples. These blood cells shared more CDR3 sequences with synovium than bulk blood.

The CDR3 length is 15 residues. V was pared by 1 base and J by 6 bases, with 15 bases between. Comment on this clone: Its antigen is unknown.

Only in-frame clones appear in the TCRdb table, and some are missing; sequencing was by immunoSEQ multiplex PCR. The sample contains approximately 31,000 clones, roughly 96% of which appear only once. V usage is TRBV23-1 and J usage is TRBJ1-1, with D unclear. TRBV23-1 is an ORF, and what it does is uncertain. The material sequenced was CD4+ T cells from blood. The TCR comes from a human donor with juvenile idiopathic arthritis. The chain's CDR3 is CASSQFAGFLAEAFF. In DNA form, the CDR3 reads TGCGCCAGCAGTCAATTCGCGGGTTTCCTTGCTGAAGCTTTCTTT.